A single sample is the source of the 7 T cell receptor beta chains below, sequenced in a study of cytomegalovirus exposure and HLA in healthy donors (dated by TCRdb to 2015 to 2018). The library was generated by the immunoSEQ multiplex PCR assay. The multiplex PCR relied on a mix of 60 forward primers for TCR Vbeta segments and 13 reverse primers for TCR Jbeta segments. TCRdb obtained this table from immuneACCESS and retained in-frame rearrangements with V and J assigned. These tables miss some clones; where compared with another copy, unresolved V genes account for less than half of the shortfall, and the remainder is unexplained. The sample records roughly 130,000 clones, 65% to 75% of which are singletons. The ten largest clones add up to under 6.5% of the sample. Sequenced material: PBMCs. All receptors derive from a woman aged 45 to 65 in good health and CMV-seropositive.

This clone occurred a few times. The chain joins TRBV2 to TRBJ2-7; D is undetermined. The V end lost 6 bases, the J end lost 4 bases, and 10 bases lay between the germline ends. The CDR3 totals 12 residues. The germline CDR1 and CDR2 sequences are SNHLY and FYNNEI. CDR3 sequence reads: CASRPTEYEQYF. In DNA, the CDR3 is TGTGCCAGCAGACCTACGGAGTACGAGCAGTACTTC.

DNA for the CDR3: TGTGCCAGCAGCTACAAATTTACAGATACGCAGTATTTT. Translating it yields CASSYKFTDTQYF. The rearrangement joins TRBV7-2 to TRBJ2-3, with no clear D. Germline values: CDR1 SGHTA, CDR2 FQGNSA. This CDR3 region has 13 residues. Trimming removed 4 bases from V and 3 bases from J, with 8 bases in between.

This clone was observed a handful of times. The gene calls are TRBV7-9 and TRBJ1-1; the D is unclear. Germline V gives CDR1 SEHNR, CDR2 FQNEAQ (reference sequence). V was clipped by 1 base and J by 4 bases, with 10 bases between them. This CDR3 is 14 amino acids long. CDR3 nucleotide sequence: TGTGCCAGCAGCTTAGTTCCTCCGGGCACTGAAGCTTTCTTT. Its translation is CASSLVPPGTEAFF.

A few counts support this clone. The chain combines TRBV7-9 with TRBJ2-7, with TRBD1 matching over 7 bases. CDR1 is SEHNR and CDR2 is FQNEAQ in the germline V gene (reference sequence). This CDR3 has 14 amino acids. The ends lost 6 bases at V and 0 bases at J; junction bases unmatched: 5. CDR3 protein: CASRSTGSSYEQYF. CDR3 bases: TGTGCCAGCAGATCGACAGGGAGCTCCTACGAGCAGTACTTC.

The chain employs TRBV10-1 and TRBJ2-7; 9 bases are shared with TRBD2. Germline CDR1 WNHNN, CDR2 SYGVQD (reference sequence). The V segment lost 3 bases and the J segment 6 bases; nucleotides outside the gene matches: 9. The CDR3 is 15 amino acids. Written as DNA, the CDR3 is TGCGCCAGCAGTGACTGCGGGGGGGGTTACGTCGAGCAGTACTTC. As protein: CASSDCGGGYVEQYF.

The chain links TRBV5-1 to TRBJ1-1, with D possibly matching TRBD1 (6 bases). The CDR3 totals 16 residues. The V gene's germline CDR1 is SGHRS and CDR2 YFSETQ. The germline V and J ends were trimmed by 0 bases and 0 bases, with 12 bases remaining between them. The CDR3 region has the DNA TGCGCCAGCAGCTTGGTGCAGGGGTTGATGAACACTGAAGCTTTCTTT. Translated: CASSLVQGLMNTEAFF. Filled out from reference TRBV5-1 and TRBJ1-1, the complete variable domain reads KAGVTQTPRYLIKTRGQQVTLSCSPISGHRSVSWYQQTPGQGLQFLFEYFSETQRNKGNFPGRFSGRQFSNSRSEMNVSTLELGDSALYLCASSLVQGLMNTEAFFGQGTRLTVV.

The J gene is TRBJ1-2, the V gene TRBV5-4; possible D gene TRBD1, 6 bases. CDR1 is SGHNT and CDR2 is YYREEE in the germline V gene (reference sequence). Trimming pared 0 bases from V and 8 bases from J, leaving 11 bases between. The CDR3 spans 13 residues. CDR3 nucleotide sequence: TGTGCCAGCAGCTTGGACAGGGAAGGAGGCTACACCTTC. It translates to CASSLDREGGYTF.